This passage covers 18 T cell receptor beta chains from one sample sequenced in a study of cytomegalovirus exposure and HLA in healthy donors. Amplification used 60 Vbeta primers and 13 Jbeta primers. Profiled with immunoSEQ multiplex PCR; TCRdb holds only in-frame clones, not every one. The sample data list about 110,000 clones. Material for sequencing was PBMCs. These receptor sequences come from a man aged 45 to 65 in good health and CMV-seronegative.

CDR3 sequence: CASSYSVGAVEAFF. In DNA, the CDR3 is TGTGCCAGCAGTTACTCGGTGGGGGCGGTTGAAGCTTTCTTT. V and J are TRBV6-5 and TRBJ1-1; a weak D match, TRBD1 (6 bases). The V gene lost 0 bases and the J gene lost 7 bases, with 12 bases spanning the gap. This CDR3 region has 14 residues. The germline V gene has CDR1 MNHEY and CDR2 SVGAGI.

The rearrangement joins TRBV7-9 to TRBJ2-1; a possible D gene is TRBD2 (6 bases). The germline CDR1 and CDR2 sequences are SEHNR and FQNEAQ (reference sequence). V shed 5 bases and J shed 3 bases, with 20 bases lying between them. This CDR3 comprises 17 residues. CDR3 nucleotides: TGTGCCAGCAGCCCCCCGCTGACCGGGACTGACTACAATGAGCAGTTCTTC. Translated: CASSPPLTGTDYNEQFF.

This chain uses TRBV6-5 with TRBJ1-5; TRBD1 matches 9 bases. There are 15 residues in the CDR3. Germline V gene data show CDR1 as MNHEY and CDR2 as SVGAGI. V lost 6 bases to trimming and J lost 1 base; unmatched junction nucleotides: 4. This CDR3 is CASRRQGESNQPQHF. For the CDR3, the DNA is TGTGCCAGCAGAAGACAGGGGGAGAGCAATCAGCCCCAGCATTTT.

The chain uses TRBV4-3 and TRBJ2-1, with a possible D match to TRBD2 (6 bases). There are 14 residues in the CDR3. CDR1 is LGHNA and CDR2 is YSLEER in the germline V gene. V shed 0 bases and J shed 6 bases, with 9 bases lying between them. CDR3 in DNA: TGCGCCAGCAGCCAAGATTGGGGAGGCAATGAGCAGTTCTTC. Translated, it gives CASSQDWGGNEQFF.

To note about this clone: Relative to the germline gene, one junction end is altered; a read error may explain this. This chain uses TRBV7-7 with TRBJ2-5; 7 nucleotides align to TRBD2. CDR3 length equals 13 residues. Germline V gene sequence: CDR1 SSHAT, CDR2 FNYEAQ (reference sequence). The CDR3, as DNA: TGTGCTAGCAGCCGGACTAGGGTCGAGACCCAGTACTTC. It specifies CASSRTRVETQYF.

The rearrangement links TRBV11-1 to TRBJ2-5; 7 nucleotides agree with TRBD1. The CDR3 consists of 14 residues. From germline, CDR1 is SGHAT and CDR2 FQDESV (reference sequence). With 4 bases clipped from V and 5 bases from J, the junction kept 7 bases outside the gene matches. DNA for the CDR3: TGTGCCAGCAGCTCACCAGGACAGGAGGAGACCCAGTACTTC. Translated: CASSSPGQEETQYF.

The chain is built from TRBV2 and TRBJ2-5; 8 positions match TRBD1. The CDR3 is 14 residues long. V trimming: 3 bases; J trimming: 2 bases; junction bases outside the gene matches: 2. Germline-derived CDR1 and CDR2 are SNHLY and FYNNEI. The CDR3 spells CASSDRGQQETQYF. CDR3 coding DNA: TGTGCCAGCAGTGACAGGGGGCAACAAGAGACCCAGTACTTC.

The rearrangement links TRBV29-1 to TRBJ2-3, with TRBD2 identical over 10 bases. The CDR3 length is 12 residues. With V trimmed by 7 bases and J by 5 bases, 3 bases remained unmatched. Germline V CDR1 and CDR2: SQVTM, ANQGSEA. This chain's CDR3 is CSGGLAVDTQYF. The CDR3 region has the DNA TGCAGCGGTGGACTAGCGGTAGATACGCAGTATTTT.

The gene calls are TRBV10-3 and TRBJ2-7, with 8 bases fitting TRBD1. This CDR3 is built from 15 residues. V dropped 0 bases and J dropped 5; count of bases not matched to a gene: 6. CDR1 is ENHRY, CDR2 SYGVKD, per germline. The CDR3 region has the DNA TGTGCCATCAGTGAGTCCGGACAGGGCTACAACGAGCAGTACTTC. Translating gives CAISESGQGYNEQYF.

The chain uses TRBV21-1 and TRBJ2-6; the tabulated D call, TRBD1, remains unverified against the DNA. TRBV21-1 is given as a pseudogene. There are 17 residues in the CDR3. CDR3 protein: CASSTRGQISGANVLTF. The DNA for the CDR3 is TGTGCCAGCAGCACCAGGGGGCAGATCTCTGGGGCCAACGTCCTGACTTTC.

V usage is TRBV7-2 and J usage is TRBJ1-6, with D maybe TRBD1 (6 bases). V lost 4 bases and J 4 bases, leaving 11 bases between the germline ends. The CDR3 consists of 15 residues. Germline lookup yields CDR1 SGHTA and CDR2 FQGNSA. DNA for the CDR3: TGTGCCAGCAGCTCGGCAGGACAGTATAATTCACCCCTCCACTTT. It encodes CASSSAGQYNSPLHF.

V gene TRBV27 combines with J gene TRBJ2-7; possibly TRBD2 for D (5 bases). The CDR3 has 13 amino acids. V was clipped by 6 bases and J by 7 bases, with 16 bases between them. The germline gives CDR1 MNHEY, CDR2 SMNVEV (reference sequence). DNA for the CDR3: TGTGCCAGCAGAGGGAGCGGAGTGCAAGAGCAGTACTTC. The encoded protein is CASRGSGVQEQYF.

This rearrangement joins TRBV20-1 to TRBJ2-3; D gene uncertain. CDR3 size: 11 residues. CDR1 is DFQATT, CDR2 SNEGSKA, per germline (reference sequence). V was shortened by 0 bases and J by 6 bases, with 4 bases between the two germline ends. DNA of the CDR3: TGCAGTGCTAGAGAAGCGGATACGCAGTATTTT. Translated: CSAREADTQYF.

This rearrangement joins TRBV29-1 to TRBJ2-6; maybe TRBD1 (5 bases). CDR1 is SQVTM and CDR2 is ANQGSEA in the germline V gene. The CDR3 consists of 16 residues. V lost 5 bases, J lost 0 bases, and 14 bases lay in between. Here the CDR3 reads CSVFTGLVSGANVLTF. The CDR3 DNA reads TGCAGCGTTTTTACAGGATTAGTCTCTGGGGCCAACGTCCTGACTTTC.

The chain uses TRBV18 and TRBJ2-5; D not resolved. With 4 bases removed from V and 5 bases from J, the gap between germline ends came to 8 bases. The CDR3 is 12 amino acids. Germline assignment: CDR1 KGHSH and CDR2 LQKENI. The CDR3: CASSRDWETQYF. CDR3 coding DNA: TGTGCCAGCTCACGAGATTGGGAGACCCAGTACTTC.

The chain carries TRBV6-5 and TRBJ1-3; TRBD1 agrees at 7 bases. This CDR3 spans 16 amino acids. Unmatched junction bases numbered 5, after V lost 3 bases and J lost 0 bases. The germline V gene encodes CDR1 MNHEY and CDR2 SVGAGI. This CDR3 is CASSYLGTVSGNTIYF. In DNA, the CDR3 is TGTGCCAGCAGTTATTTAGGGACAGTCTCTGGAAACACCATATATTTT.

The CDR3 DNA reads as TGTGCCAGCAGCCCCGGAGGGGCTCCTACAAATGAGCAGTTCTTC. Translated, it gives CASSPGGAPTNEQFF. The chain combines TRBV7-2 with TRBJ2-1, with TRBD2 as a possible D gene (6 bases). The length of the CDR3 is 15 residues. V lost 5 bases, J lost 7 bases, and 18 bases lay in between. The germline V gene has CDR1 SGHTA and CDR2 FQGNSA. The entire variable domain, with the rest obtained from reference TRBV7-2 and TRBJ2-1, is as follows: GAGVSQSPSNKVTEKGKDVELRCDPISGHTALYWYRQSLGQGLEFLIYFQGNSAPDKSGLPSDRFSAERTGGSVSTLTIQRTQQEDSAVYLCASSPGGAPTNEQFFGPGTRLTVL.

The rearrangement uses TRBV4-3 and TRBJ2-5; 7 positions agree with TRBD1. The J call may be in error: the DNA end matches TRBJ2-7 better. Germline CDR1 reads LGHNA; CDR2 reads YSLEER. The CDR3 is 20 amino acids. The CDR3 loop reads CASSQTLTPHHGTETYEQYF. The CDR3 DNA reads as TGCGCCAGCAGCCAAACGCTCACACCTCACCACGGGACAGAAACTTACGAGCAGTACTTC.